The 30 T cell receptor beta chains in this list originate from one sample, sequenced in a study of blood T cells in healthy people across ages (dated by TCRdb to 2013 to 2016). Library creation used 5' RACE. The sample was run on an Illumina HiSeq 2500. The second PCR ran for about 7 to 11 cycles and used a J-beta primer mix along with a sample-barcoded 5' primer. The public reads were run again by TCRdb, first through fastp at Q25 and then through MiXCR, and only productive beta chains were kept. Entries that share a CDR3 protein sequence are merged under the most common genes and DNA. Across this sample there are hundreds of thousands of distinct CDR3 sequences, with about 56% seen only once. The top ten constitute under 30% of the sample. Sequences were obtained from blood. The receptors come from a man aged 40-50 years in good health.

CDR3 nucleotide sequence: TGTGCCAGCTACGAGACAGCTAGTGAGACCCAGTACTTC. This sequence encodes CASYETASETQYF. The chain recombines TRBV7-9 with TRBJ2-5, with a possible D match to TRBD1 (5 bases). The CDR3 covers 13 residues. V was cut by 8 bases and J by 5 bases, with 15 bases left in between. In germline, CDR1 is SEHNR, CDR2 FQNEAQ (reference sequence).

This clonotype was picked up a small number of times. In DNA form, the CDR3 reads TGCAGCGTTGCCAGGGCTAACCAAGAGACCCAGTACTTC. This sequence encodes CSVARANQETQYF. The chain combines TRBV29-1 with TRBJ2-5; the D gene is possibly TRBD1 (5 bases). Germline V lookup: CDR1 SQVTM, CDR2 ANQGSEA. Trimming shortened V by 4 bases and J by 0 bases, and 9 bases separated the two germline ends. The CDR3 is made up of 13 amino acids.

The chain uses TRBV29-1 and TRBJ2-7, with D maybe TRBD1 (6 bases). Germline V gene data show CDR1 as SQVTM and CDR2 as ANQGSEA. The CDR3 has 12 amino acids. Trimming shortened V by 6 bases and J by 2 bases, and 11 bases separated the two germline ends. CDR3 sequence reads: CSVGQRAYEQYF. The CDR3 DNA reads as TGCAGCGTAGGACAGAGGGCCTACGAGCAGTACTTC.

The V and J genes are TRBV20-1 and TRBJ2-3; D gene uncertain. CDR1 is DFQATT, CDR2 SNEGSKA, per germline (reference sequence). V lost 0 bases and J lost 0, with 7 bases in between. There are 14 residues in the CDR3. The CDR3 here is CSARERFSTDTQYF. The CDR3 DNA follows: TGCAGTGCTAGAGAGAGGTTTAGCACAGATACGCAGTATTTT.

V is TRBV7-9 and J is TRBJ2-5; perhaps TRBD2 as D (5 bases). V lost 3 bases and J lost 5, with 10 bases in between. Germline CDR1 is SEHNR and CDR2 is FQNEAQ (reference sequence). The CDR3 is 13 residues long. The CDR3 region is CASSFKGEETQYF. CDR3 DNA: TGTGCCAGCAGCTTCAAGGGAGAGGAGACCCAGTACTTC.

The chain has TRBV12-3 or TRBV12-4 and TRBJ1-5; 7 nucleotides match TRBD1. The length of the CDR3 is 14 residues. With V trimmed by 6 bases and J by 6 bases, 8 bases remained unmatched. The CDR3 DNA follows: TGTGCCAGCAGACCAACAGGGGAAGGTCAGCCCCAGCATTTT. It specifies CASRPTGEGQPQHF.

This chain connects TRBV4-1 to TRBJ1-2, with 10 bases that match TRBD1. The ends lost 8 bases at V and 2 bases at J; junction bases unmatched: 5. Germline V gene data show CDR1 as MGHRA and CDR2 as YSYEKL. This CDR3 is built from 14 residues. The CDR3 nucleotides read TGCGCCAGCGGGACAGGGGACCTAAACTATGGCTACACCTTC. This translates into CASGTGDLNYGYTF.

The V and J genes are TRBV27 and TRBJ2-7; D gene ambiguous. The J call may be faulty, since TRBJ2-4 better matches the DNA end. The germline V gene has CDR1 MNHEY and CDR2 SMNVEV (reference sequence). The CDR3 is 13 residues long. The CDR3 bases are TGTGCCAGCAGTTTCGGGCAAGAAAACATTCAGTACTTC. It yields the protein CASSFGQENIQYF.

The chain uses TRBV5-6 and TRBJ2-5; D not resolved. The DNA end lines up better with TRBJ2-7; the J call may be wrong. CDR1 is SGHDT, CDR2 YYEEEE, per germline. The length of the CDR3 is 14 residues. Here the CDR3 DNA reads TGTGCCAGCAGCCTGACGGACGCTTCCTACGAGCAGTACTTC. It encodes CASSLTDASYEQYF.

The V gene is TRBV7-8, the J gene TRBJ2-7, with TRBD2 matching 9 bases. The last part of the DNA fits TRBJ2-5 better; the J call may be wrong. The length of the CDR3 is 20 residues. In germline, CDR1 is SGHVS, CDR2 FQNEAQ. The CDR3 here is CANARGFWVAGDPSLETQYF. DNA of the CDR3: TGTGCCAACGCCCGGGGTTTTTGGGTAGCGGGGGACCCGAGTTTAGAGACCCAGTACTTC.

This sequence joins TRBV12-3 or TRBV12-4 and TRBJ2-1; 7 nucleotides line up with TRBD2. The CDR3 is 17 residues long. Losses at the gene ends were 6 bases for V and 5 bases for J; bases not matched to a gene: 16. This CDR3 is CASSPSLGGSSDNEQFF. DNA of the CDR3: TGTGCCAGCAGCCCCTCTCTTGGCGGGAGCTCTGACAATGAGCAGTTCTTC.

The V and J genes are TRBV3-1 and TRBJ2-3; 8 bases line up with TRBD1. The CDR3 runs 17 residues. V gave up 0 bases and J gave up 2 bases; unmatched junction bases: 7. Germline-derived CDR1 and CDR2 are LGHDT and YNNKEL (reference sequence). The DNA of the CDR3 is TGTGCCAGCAGCCAAGATCCTGGGGGACAGGACACAGATACGCAGTATTTT. Amino acids: CASSQDPGGQDTDTQYF.

The rearrangement links TRBV3-1 to TRBJ1-2; D is undetermined. V was pared by 0 bases and J by 3 bases, with 11 bases between. Germline CDR1 LGHDT, CDR2 YNNKEL (reference sequence). This CDR3 has 15 amino acids. CDR3 in amino acids: CASSQDHQAYYGYTF. CDR3 DNA: TGTGCCAGCAGCCAAGATCACCAGGCTTACTATGGCTACACCTTC. Together with reference TRBV3-1 and TRBJ1-2, the CDR3 gives the full variable domain: DTAVSQTPKYLVTQMGNDKSIKCEQNLGHDTMYWYKQDSKKFLKIMFSYNNKELIINETVPNRFSPKSPDKAHLNLHINSLELGDSAVYFCASSQDHQAYYGYTFGSGTRLTVV.

V gene TRBV28 combines with J gene TRBJ2-7; 7 bases align to TRBD1. Germline CDR1 reads MDHEN; CDR2 reads SYDVKM. V dropped 6 bases and J dropped 4; count of bases not matched to a gene: 9. This CDR3 comprises 14 residues. CDR3 sequence reads: CASRNSGGRYEQYF. DNA for the CDR3: TGTGCCAGCAGAAATTCAGGGGGTAGATACGAGCAGTACTTC.

V and J are TRBV29-1 and TRBJ1-1; D gene ambiguous. CDR3 length: 13 amino acids. Germline V lookup: CDR1 SQVTM, CDR2 ANQGSEA. Trimming stripped 1 base from V and 5 bases from J, with 11 bases between. The CDR3 sequence is CSVEVSVGTEAFF. CDR3 nucleotide sequence: TGCAGCGTTGAAGTCAGTGTTGGGACTGAAGCTTTCTTT. Full variable domain (remainder filled in from reference TRBV29-1 and TRBJ1-1): SAVISQKPSRDICQRGTSLTIQCQVDSQVTMMFWYRQQPGQSLTLIATANQGSEATYESGFVIDKFPISRPNLTFSTLTVSNMSPEDSSIYLCSVEVSVGTEAFFGQGTRLTVV.

The chain carries TRBV11-3 and TRBJ1-1, with 7 bases that match TRBD1. The V gene end was trimmed by 1 base and the J gene end by 8 bases; junction bases not matched to a gene: 10. The CDR3 contains 15 residues. Germline CDR1 reads SGHNT; CDR2 reads YENEEA. In nucleotides, the CDR3 is TGTGCCAGCAGCTTAGCACAGGGGCCGACCGTCGAAGCTTTCTTT. Its translation: CASSLAQGPTVEAFF.

The J gene is TRBJ2-5, the V gene TRBV5-1; maybe TRBD2 (6 bases). The germline gives CDR1 SGHRS, CDR2 YFSETQ. The V end was cut by 2 bases, the J end by 3 bases, with 14 bases between. The CDR3 loop spans 15 amino acids. The CDR3, as DNA: TGCGCCAGCAGCTTTGGGACTGACGCGAAAGAGACCCAGTACTTC. This sequence encodes CASSFGTDAKETQYF.

The V and J genes are TRBV12-3 or TRBV12-4 and TRBJ2-5; 9 bases fit TRBD1. The CDR3 sequence is 15 residues long. J gave up 5 bases and V 7 bases, and 11 bases lay outside the gene matches. The CDR3 loop is CASNNRDRAAETQYF. CDR3 coding DNA: TGTGCCAGCAACAACCGGGACAGGGCTGCGGAGACCCAGTACTTC.

This sequence joins TRBV3-1 and TRBJ2-7; weak D call: TRBD2 (5 bases). Germline lookup yields CDR1 LGHDT and CDR2 YNNKEL (reference sequence). The CDR3 totals 12 residues. V dropped 7 bases and J dropped 4 bases, with 11 bases sitting between them. The CDR3 nucleotides are TGTGCCAGCACCCTGAGCGGTTACGAGCAGTACTTC. Translated: CASTLSGYEQYF.

A few counts support this clonotype. CDR3 nucleotides: TGCAGTGCTAGCCTTGTGGAAGATACGCAGTATTTT. Translated: CSASLVEDTQYF. The chain has TRBV20-1 and TRBJ2-3; no definite D call. Per germline, CDR1 DFQATT and CDR2 SNEGSKA (reference sequence). The CDR3 extends over 12 amino acids. V lost 3 bases and J 5 bases, leaving 9 bases between the germline ends.

The chain carries TRBV20-1 and TRBJ1-1, with D maybe TRBD1 (6 bases). This CDR3 is 12 amino acids long. Trimming took 3 bases from V and 6 from J, leaving 11 bases between them. Germline values: CDR1 DFQATT, CDR2 SNEGSKA (reference sequence). In nucleotides, the CDR3 is TGCAGTGCTAGTCCTGGGGGCGCTGAAGCTTTCTTT. It encodes CSASPGGAEAFF.

This rearrangement joins TRBV2 to TRBJ2-6; TRBD1 aligns across 9 bases. J was trimmed by 1 base and V by 2 bases; bases with no gene match: 18. Germline V gene lookup returns CDR1 SNHLY and CDR2 FYNNEI. This CDR3 is built from 22 residues. The CDR3 DNA reads TGTGCCAGCAGTGAATGGTCGGAACAGGGGGCACGTATGATATCTGGGGCCAACGTCCTGACTTTC. Amino acid sequence: CASSEWSEQGARMISGANVLTF.

This rearrangement joins TRBV7-9 to TRBJ1-2; D remains ambiguous. V dropped 5 bases and J dropped 7 bases, with 11 bases sitting between them. The CDR3 loop spans 12 amino acids. Germline V gives CDR1 SEHNR, CDR2 FQNEAQ (reference sequence). CDR3 nucleotides: TGTGCCAGCAGCCCCACTAACGGTGGCTACACCTTC. It codes for CASSPTNGGYTF.

The CDR3 DNA follows: TGTGCCAGCAGCGTCTTCTGGTATGGCTACACCTTC. This gives the protein CASSVFWYGYTF. This chain connects TRBV7-2 to TRBJ1-2; unclear D gene. Germline CDR1 and CDR2: SGHTA and FQGNSA. Trimming left V 5 bases short and J 5 bases short, with 9 bases between. CDR3 length: 12 amino acids. The complete variable domain, with remaining parts taken from reference TRBV7-2 and TRBJ1-2, reads GAGVSQSPSNKVTEKGKDVELRCDPISGHTALYWYRQSLGQGLEFLIYFQGNSAPDKSGLPSDRFSAERTGGSVSTLTIQRTQQEDSAVYLCASSVFWYGYTFGSGTRLTVV.

This clonotype was seen only a few times. The chain combines TRBV4-2 with TRBJ2-7; 7 bases are a match to TRBD2. Looked up from germline, CDR1 is LGHNA and CDR2 is YNFKEQ. Germline trimming cut 4 bases from V and 2 bases from J; bases unmatched to any gene: 11. The CDR3 is 16 residues long. The CDR3 DNA sequence: TGTGCCAGCAGCCGAACCTCTCGCGGGAGCGCCTACGAGCAGTACTTC. It specifies CASSRTSRGSAYEQYF.

This clonotype was observed a few times. This chain joins TRBV6-5 and TRBJ2-7; maybe TRBD2 (6 bases). CDR3 length equals 13 residues. Trimming took 5 bases from V and 9 from J, leaving 17 bases between them. Germline-derived CDR1 and CDR2 are MNHEY and SVGAGI. The CDR3 bases are TGTGCCAGCAGTCAAAATACGGGGGTACCGCAGTACTTC. This sequence encodes CASSQNTGVPQYF.

The chain recombines TRBV20-1 with TRBJ2-3; tentatively, D is TRBD2 (5 bases). The CDR3 runs 13 residues. Germline V CDR1 and CDR2: DFQATT, SNEGSKA (reference sequence). Trimming left V 3 bases short and J 5 bases short, with 12 bases between. DNA for the CDR3: TGCAGTGCTAGGCCGGGATTTGAAGATACGCAGTATTTT. Translating gives CSARPGFEDTQYF.

The chain uses TRBV12-3 or TRBV12-4 and TRBJ2-7; 9 positions agree with TRBD1. This CDR3 has 15 amino acids. The trim removed 5 bases at V and 2 bases at J, leaving 7 bases unmatched. The CDR3 is CASSLADRGTYEQYF. CDR3 bases: TGTGCCAGCAGTCTCGCCGACAGGGGGACCTACGAGCAGTACTTC.

The DNA of the CDR3 is TGTGCCAGCAGCCTCCTCAAGAGTACCTACGAGCAGTACTTC. Residues: CASSLLKSTYEQYF. This chain joins TRBV11-3 and TRBJ2-4; D is unclear. With the DNA end fitting TRBJ2-7 better, the J assignment may be wrong. The CDR3 extends over 14 amino acids. Per germline, CDR1 SGHNT and CDR2 YENEEA.

The CDR3 region has the DNA TGTGCCAGCATTCCATCCGGGGGGGTCGCGGGTAGGAGCGAGCAGTACTTC. It encodes CASIPSGGVAGRSEQYF. V is TRBV28 and J is TRBJ2-7; 8 positions match TRBD2. This CDR3 is built from 17 residues. Germline V gives CDR1 MDHEN, CDR2 SYDVKM. The ends lost 7 bases at V and 6 bases at J; junction bases unmatched: 20.